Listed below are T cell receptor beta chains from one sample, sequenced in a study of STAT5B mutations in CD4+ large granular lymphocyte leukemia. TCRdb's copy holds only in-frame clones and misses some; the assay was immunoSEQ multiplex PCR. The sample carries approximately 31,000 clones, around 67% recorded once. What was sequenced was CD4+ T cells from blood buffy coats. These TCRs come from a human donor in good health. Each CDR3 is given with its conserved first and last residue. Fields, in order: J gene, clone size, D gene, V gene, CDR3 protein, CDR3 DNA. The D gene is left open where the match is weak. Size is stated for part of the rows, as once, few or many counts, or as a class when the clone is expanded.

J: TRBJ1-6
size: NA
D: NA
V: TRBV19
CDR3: CASSIARADSPLHF
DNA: TGTGCCAGTAGTATAGCCAGGGCTGATTCACCCCTCCACTTT

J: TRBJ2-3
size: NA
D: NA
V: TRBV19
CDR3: CASSILSRESLSSTDTQYF
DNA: TGTGCCAGTAGTATTCTCTCGAGGGAATCACTCTCTAGCACAGATACGCAGTATTTT

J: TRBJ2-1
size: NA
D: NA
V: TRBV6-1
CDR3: CASSDKGSWNEQFF
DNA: TGTGCCAGCAGTGACAAGGGAAGTTGGAATGAGCAGTTCTTC

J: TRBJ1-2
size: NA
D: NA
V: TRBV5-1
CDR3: CASSDPGSYGYTF
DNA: TGCGCCAGCAGCGACCCGGGATCCTATGGCTACACCTTC

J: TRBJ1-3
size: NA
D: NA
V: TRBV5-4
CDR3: CASSLGAVGNTIYF
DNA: TGTGCCAGCAGCTTGGGGGCAGTTGGAAACACCATATATTTT

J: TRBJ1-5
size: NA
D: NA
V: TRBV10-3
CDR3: CAINSGPEEPQHF
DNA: TGTGCCATCAATTCTGGACCGGAGGAGCCCCAGCATTTT

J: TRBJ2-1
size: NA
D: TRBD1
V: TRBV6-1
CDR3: CASSSRQGQYNEQFF
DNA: TGTGCCAGCAGTTCCCGACAGGGGCAATACAATGAGCAGTTCTTC

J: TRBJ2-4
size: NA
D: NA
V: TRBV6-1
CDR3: CASSEEEAGAKNIQYF
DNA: TGTGCCAGCAGTGAAGAGGAGGCGGGGGCCAAAAACATTCAGTACTTC

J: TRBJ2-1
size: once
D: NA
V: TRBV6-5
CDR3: CASGGPWDNEQFF
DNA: TGTGCCAGCGGGGGCCCTTGGGACAATGAGCAGTTCTTC

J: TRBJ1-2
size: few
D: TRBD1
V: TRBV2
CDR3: CARTGVSDGYTF
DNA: TGTGCCAGAACAGGGGTATCGGATGGCTACACCTTC

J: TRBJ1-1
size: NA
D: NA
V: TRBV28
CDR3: CATRQELMNTEAFF
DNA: TGTGCCACCCGACAGGAGCTTATGAACACTGAAGCTTTCTTT

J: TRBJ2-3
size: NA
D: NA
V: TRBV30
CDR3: CAWSEWANTDTQYF
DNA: TGTGCCTGGAGTGAGTGGGCCAACACAGATACGCAGTATTTT

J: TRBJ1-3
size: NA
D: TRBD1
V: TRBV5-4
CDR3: CASSPQNRGQFGNTIYF
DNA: TGTGCCAGCAGCCCCCAGAACCGGGGACAGTTTGGAAACACCATATATTTT

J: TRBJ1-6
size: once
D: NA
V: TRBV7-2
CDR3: CASSLARPAYPLHF
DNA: TGTGCCAGCAGCTTAGCGAGGCCGGCATATCCCCTCCACTTT

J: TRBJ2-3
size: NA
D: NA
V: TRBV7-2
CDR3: CASSLELALSTDTQYF
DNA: TGTGCCAGCAGCTTAGAGCTAGCGCTTAGCACAGATACGCAGTATTTT

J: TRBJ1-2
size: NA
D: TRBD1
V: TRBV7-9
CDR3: CASSLGQGASANYGYTF
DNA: TGTGCCAGCAGCCTGGGACAGGGGGCCTCAGCTAACTATGGCTACACCTTC

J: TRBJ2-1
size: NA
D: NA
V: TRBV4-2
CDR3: CASSQGDRSLLGYNEQFF
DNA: TGTGCCAGCAGCCAAGGGGACCGATCTCTACTGGGGTACAATGAGCAGTTCTTC

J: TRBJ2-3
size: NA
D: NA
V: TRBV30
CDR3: CAWSVLGAGSFTDTQYF
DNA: TGTGCCTGGAGTGTACTTGGAGCGGGCAGCTTCACAGATACGCAGTATTTT

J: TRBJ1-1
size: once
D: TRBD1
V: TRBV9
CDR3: CASSARDRGYTEAFF
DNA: TGTGCCAGCAGCGCCCGGGACAGGGGATACACTGAAGCTTTCTTT

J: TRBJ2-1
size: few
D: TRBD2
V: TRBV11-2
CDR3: CASSLGTSGVNEQFF
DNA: TGTGCCAGCAGCCTCGGGACTAGCGGGGTCAATGAGCAGTTCTTC

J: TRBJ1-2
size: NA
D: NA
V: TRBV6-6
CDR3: CASSYSLGNGYTF
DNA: TGTGCCAGCAGTTACTCCTTAGGGAACGGCTACACCTTC

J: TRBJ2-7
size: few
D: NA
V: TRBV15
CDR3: CATSPRYRHHEQYF
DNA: TGTGCCACCAGCCCCCGGTACAGGCACCACGAGCAGTACTTC

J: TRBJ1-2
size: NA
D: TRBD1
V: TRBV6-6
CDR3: CASSYGGQGHYGYTF
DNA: TGTGCCAGCAGTTACGGGGGACAGGGGCACTATGGCTACACCTTC

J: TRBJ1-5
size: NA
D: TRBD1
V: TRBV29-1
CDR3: CSVGTGTGSVPQHF
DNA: TGCAGCGTTGGCACCGGGACAGGGTCTGTCCCCCAGCATTTT

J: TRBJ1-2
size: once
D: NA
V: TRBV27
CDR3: CASSSSFGGDSEGYTF
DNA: TGTGCCAGCAGCAGTTCATTTGGTGGGGATTCGGAGGGCTACACCTTC

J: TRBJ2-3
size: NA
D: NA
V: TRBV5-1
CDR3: CASSGSGTDTQYF
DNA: TGCGCCAGCAGTGGGTCAGGGACAGATACGCAGTATTTT

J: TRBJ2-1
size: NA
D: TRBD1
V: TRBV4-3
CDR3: CASSQDRTGVTYNEQFF
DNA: TGCGCCAGCAGCCAAGACCGGACAGGGGTGACCTACAATGAGCAGTTCTTC

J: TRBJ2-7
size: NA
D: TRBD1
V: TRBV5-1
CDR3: CASSAPGTGHYEQYF
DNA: TGCGCCAGCAGCGCCCCCGGGACAGGCCACTACGAGCAGTACTTC

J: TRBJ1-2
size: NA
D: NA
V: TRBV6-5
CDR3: CASSYLPSYGYTF
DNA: TGTGCCAGCAGTTACCTCCCCTCCTATGGCTACACCTTC

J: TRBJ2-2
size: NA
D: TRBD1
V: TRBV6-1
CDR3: CASSNRGTGELFF
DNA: TGTGCCAGCAGCAACAGGGGCACCGGGGAGCTGTTTTTT

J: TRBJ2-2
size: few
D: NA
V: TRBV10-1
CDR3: CASSHNGMGTGELFF
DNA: TGCGCCAGCAGCCACAACGGGATGGGCACCGGGGAGCTGTTTTTT

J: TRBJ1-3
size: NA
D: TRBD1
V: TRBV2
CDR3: CASSPDRGPGNTIYF
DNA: TGTGCCAGCAGCCCGGACAGGGGGCCTGGAAACACCATATATTTT

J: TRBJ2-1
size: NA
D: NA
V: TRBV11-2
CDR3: CASSDPRTPQREQFF
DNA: TGTGCCAGCAGCGACCCCCGGACACCCCAGCGGGAGCAGTTCTTC

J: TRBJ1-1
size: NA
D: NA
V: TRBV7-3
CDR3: CASSYAGGGNTEAFF
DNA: TGTGCCAGCAGCTACGCCGGGGGGGGGAACACTGAAGCTTTCTTT

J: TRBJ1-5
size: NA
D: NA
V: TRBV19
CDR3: CASNAGGIQAQHF
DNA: TGTGCCAGTAACGCCGGGGGGATTCAGGCCCAGCATTTT

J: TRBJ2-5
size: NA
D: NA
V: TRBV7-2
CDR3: CASSLAGGHAETQYF
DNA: TGTGCCAGCAGCTTAGCCGGGGGACATGCAGAGACCCAGTACTTC

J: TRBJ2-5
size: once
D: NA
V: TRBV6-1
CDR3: CASSEVRAEETQYF
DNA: TGTGCCAGCAGTGAAGTCCGGGCGGAAGAGACCCAGTACTTC

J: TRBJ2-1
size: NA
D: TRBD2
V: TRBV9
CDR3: CASSVAGLAGYNEQFF
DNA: TGTGCCAGCAGCGTGGCGGGACTAGCGGGATACAATGAGCAGTTCTTC

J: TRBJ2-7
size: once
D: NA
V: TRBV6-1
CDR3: CASSEAGYEQYF
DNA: TGTGCCAGCAGTGAAGCCGGATACGAGCAGTACTTC

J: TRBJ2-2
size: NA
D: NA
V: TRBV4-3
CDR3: CASSRSGAGLGGELFF
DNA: TGCGCCAGCAGCCGCTCCGGGGCCGGGTTGGGCGGGGAGCTGTTTTTT

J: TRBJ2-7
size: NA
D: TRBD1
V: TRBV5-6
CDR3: CASTEIGTGVHEQYF
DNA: TGTGCCAGCACGGAAATCGGGACAGGGGTCCACGAGCAGTACTTC

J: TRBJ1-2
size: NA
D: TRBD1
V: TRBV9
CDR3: CASSVADRGLSYGYTF
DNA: TGTGCCAGCAGCGTAGCGGACAGGGGGCTTAGCTATGGCTACACCTTC

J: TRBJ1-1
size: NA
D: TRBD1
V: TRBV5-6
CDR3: CASSRHAGGYAFF
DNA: TGTGCCAGCAGCCGCCATGCAGGGGGCTATGCTTTCTTT

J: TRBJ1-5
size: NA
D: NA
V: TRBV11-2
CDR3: CASSLNWGPNQPQHF
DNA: TGTGCCAGCAGCTTAAATTGGGGCCCTAATCAGCCCCAGCATTTT

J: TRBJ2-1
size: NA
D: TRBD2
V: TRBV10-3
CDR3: CAISVELAVYNEQFF
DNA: TGTGCCATCAGTGTAGAGCTAGCGGTCTACAATGAGCAGTTCTTC

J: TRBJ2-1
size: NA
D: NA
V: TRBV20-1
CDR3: CSARASREQFF
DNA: TGCAGTGCTAGAGCTTCACGTGAGCAGTTCTTC

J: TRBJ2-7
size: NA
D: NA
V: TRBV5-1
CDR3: CASSLGGSSSYEQYF
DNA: TGCGCCAGCAGCTTGGGGGGATCAAGCTCCTACGAGCAGTACTTC

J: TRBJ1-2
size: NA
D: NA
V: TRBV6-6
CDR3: CATLLMQHDHGYTF
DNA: TGTGCCACTCTCCTAATGCAGCACGATCATGGCTACACCTTC

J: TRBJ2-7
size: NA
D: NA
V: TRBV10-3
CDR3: CARRKLYSLVYEQYF
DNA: TGTGCCCGCAGGAAGCTTTACAGTCTCGTCTACGAGCAGTACTTC

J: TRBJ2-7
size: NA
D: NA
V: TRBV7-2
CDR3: CASSSGRLAYEQYF
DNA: TGTGCCAGCAGCTCGGGACGTCTGGCCTACGAGCAGTACTTC

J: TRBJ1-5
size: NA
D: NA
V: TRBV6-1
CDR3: CASSDIKWEPQHF
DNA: TGTGCCAGCAGTGATATAAAATGGGAGCCCCAGCATTTT

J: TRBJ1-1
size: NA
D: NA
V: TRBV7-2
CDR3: CASSRAGQGNTEAFF
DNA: TGTGCCAGCAGCAGGGCAGGCCAAGGCAACACTGAAGCTTTCTTT

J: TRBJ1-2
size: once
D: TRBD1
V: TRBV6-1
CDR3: CASSPATGTGHGYTF
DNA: TGTGCCAGCAGTCCCGCGACAGGGACAGGCCATGGCTACACCTTC

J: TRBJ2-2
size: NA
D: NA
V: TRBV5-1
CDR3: CASSLHGGSGELFF
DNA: TGCGCCAGCAGCTTGCACGGGGGATCCGGGGAGCTGTTTTTT

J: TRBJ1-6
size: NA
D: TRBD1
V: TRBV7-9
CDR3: CASSRLSGQGASSPLHF
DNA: TGTGCCAGCAGCCGCCTTTCGGGACAGGGGGCAAGTTCACCCCTCCACTTT

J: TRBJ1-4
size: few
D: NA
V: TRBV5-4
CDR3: CASSLSGTNEKLFF
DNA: TGTGCCAGCAGCTTGTCAGGGACTAATGAAAAACTGTTTTTT

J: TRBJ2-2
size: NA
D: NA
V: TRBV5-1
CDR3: CASSLSVNTGELFF
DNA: TGCGCCAGCAGCTTGTCCGTGAACACCGGGGAGCTGTTTTTT